This is a list of T cell receptor beta chains from one sample in a study of CD8 T cells in ankylosing spondylitis. TCRdb re-called the 5' RACE reads with MiXCR, one entry per CDR3 protein. The repertoire holds roughly 230,000 distinct CDR3 sequences, with more than 15% as singletons. Sample: blood, either unsorted or a sorted T cell fraction (not recorded which). Source of these receptors: a male donor with ankylosing spondylitis or in good health (not recorded which). Each CDR3 is given with its conserved first and last residue. A D gene is named only where the DNA matches it firmly. Clone size is not always given. Where it is, it says once, few, many or a class for expanded clones.

d_gene	v_gene	abundance	j_gene	CDR3aa	CDR3nt
.	TRBV4-1	.	TRBJ2-7	CASSQEVTGHEQYF	TGCGCCAGCAGCCAAGAAGTTACAGGGCACGAGCAGTACTTC
TRBD1	TRBV6-2/TRBV6-3	.	TRBJ1-1	CASGTVTMITEAFF	TGTGCCAGCGGGACAGTTACCATGATCACTGAAGCTTTCTTT
TRBD2	TRBV5-6	.	TRBJ2-3	CASSLAAGVYSTDTQYF	TGTGCCAGCAGCTTGGCAGCGGGGGTCTATAGCACAGATACGCAGTATTTT
TRBD1	TRBV12-3/TRBV12-4	.	TRBJ2-7	CASSFTDRVDF	TGTGCCAGCAGTTTCACGGACAGGGTGGACTTC
.	TRBV14	many	TRBJ2-1	CASSLINDWRLLVF	TGTGCCAGCAGCCTAATCAACGACTGGAGGCTCTTGGTCTTC
.	TRBV12-3/TRBV12-4	.	TRBJ2-3	CASSSPPFLTDTQYF	TGTGCCAGCAGTTCCCCCCCGTTCCTCACAGATACGCAGTATTTT
.	TRBV9	many	TRBJ2-1	CASSVFDSYNEQFF	TGTGCCAGCAGCGTGTTTGACTCCTACAATGAGCAGTTCTTC
.	TRBV10-3	.	TRBJ2-1	CASTHEAKTDNEQFF	TGTGCCTCAACCCACGAGGCCAAAACTGACAATGAGCAGTTCTTC
TRBD1	TRBV5-1	.	TRBJ2-7	CASSTGQATYEQYF	TGCGCCAGCAGCACGGGACAGGCCACCTACGAGCAGTACTTC
TRBD2	TRBV11-2	few	TRBJ2-1	CASSLWGLATSSYNEQFF	TGTGCCAGCAGCTTATGGGGACTAGCGACGAGCTCCTACAATGAGCAGTTCTTC
.	TRBV4-2	few	TRBJ2-2	CASSQEPMNTGELFF	TGTGCCAGCAGCCAAGAGCCCATGAACACCGGGGAGCTGTTTTTT
.	TRBV5-1	few	TRBJ2-2	CASSLRRTSWGSNTGELFF	TGCGCCAGCAGCTTGCGTAGGACTTCTTGGGGGTCGAACACCGGGGAGCTGTTTTTT
TRBD1	TRBV4-1	many	TRBJ1-2	CASSPSRTGDYGYTF	TGCGCCAGCAGCCCCAGCAGGACAGGGGACTATGGCTACACCTTC
.	TRBV12-3/TRBV12-4	many	TRBJ2-3	CASSSLGGVTDTQYF	TGTGCCAGCAGTTCCCTGGGGGGAGTCACGGATACGCAGTATTTT
.	TRBV6-1	.	TRBJ2-1	CASSPRGQYNEQFF	TGTGCCAGCAGTCCGCGGGGGCAATACAATGAGCAGTTCTTC
TRBD2	TRBV4-1	few	TRBJ2-3	CASSPGTSGYTDTQYF	TGCGCCAGCAGCCCGGGGACTAGCGGGTACACAGATACGCAGTATTTT
TRBD1	TRBV5-1	.	TRBJ2-3	CASSSRQGNTDTQYF	TGCGCCAGCAGCTCCAGACAGGGGAACACAGATACGCAGTATTTT
.	TRBV9	few	TRBJ2-7	CASRGTGTEQYF	TGTGCCAGCAGAGGAACAGGGACCGAGCAGTACTTC
TRBD1	TRBV27	.	TRBJ2-2	CASSLGQAGGELFF	TGTGCCAGCAGTCTCGGACAGGCGGGCGGGGAGCTGTTTTTT
TRBD1	TRBV27	many	TRBJ2-1	CASGNTGAYNEQFF	TGTGCCAGCGGTAATACAGGGGCGTACAATGAGCAGTTCTTC
.	TRBV29-1	many	TRBJ2-7	CSVEGDSYEQYF	TGCAGCGTTGAAGGAGACTCCTACGAGCAGTACTTC
TRBD2	TRBV4-1	.	TRBJ2-1	CASSQDGGLADISSYNEQFF	TGCGCCAGCAGCCAAGATGGGGGACTAGCGGATATAAGCTCCTACAATGAGCAGTTCTTC
TRBD1	TRBV2	.	TRBJ2-7	CASNYLGATGGSYEQYF	TGTGCCAGCAACTACCTTGGGGCGACAGGGGGCTCCTACGAGCAGTACTTC
.	TRBV3-1	.	TRBJ1-1	CASSPDGLGTEAFF	TGTGCCAGCAGCCCGGATGGGCTCGGCACTGAAGCTTTCTTT
.	TRBV15	.	TRBJ2-7	CATSIFRGSSYEQYF	TGTGCCACCAGCATCTTTCGGGGGAGCTCCTACGAGCAGTACTTC
.	TRBV20-1	few	TRBJ2-1	CSARQGLHNEQFF	TGCAGTGCTAGACAGGGTTTACACAATGAGCAGTTCTTC
TRBD2	TRBV9	many	TRBJ2-2	CASSVGAGVMTGELFF	TGTGCCAGCAGCGTAGGGGCGGGAGTAATGACCGGGGAGCTGTTTTTT
TRBD2	TRBV27	many	TRBJ2-3	CASSPPSGGTDTQYF	TGTGCCAGCAGTCCTCCTAGCGGGGGGACAGATACGCAGTATTTT
TRBD2	TRBV14	.	TRBJ2-7	CASSQGASGYYEQYF	TGTGCCAGCAGCCAAGGGGCTAGCGGTTACTACGAGCAGTACTTC
.	TRBV12-3/TRBV12-4	.	TRBJ2-2	CASSFLHTGELFF	TGTGCCAGCAGTTTTTTGCACACCGGGGAGCTGTTTTTT
TRBD2	TRBV2	many	TRBJ2-1	CASSEASGRAKVPFF	TGTGCCAGCAGTGAAGCGAGCGGGAGGGCCAAGGTACCGTTCTTC
TRBD1	TRBV5-1	.	TRBJ2-7	CASSYTGTGGYEQYF	TGCGCCAGCAGCTATACCGGGACAGGGGGTTACGAGCAGTACTTC
.	TRBV4-1	few	TRBJ2-7	CASSPGPHRGEQYF	TGCGCCAGCAGCCCCGGGCCACATCGGGGCGAGCAGTACTTC
.	TRBV15	few	TRBJ2-5	CATSREDGFRETQYF	TGTGCCACCAGCAGAGAGGACGGGTTTCGTGAGACCCAGTACTTC
.	TRBV7-2	few	TRBJ2-7	CASSSFIGSSYEQYF	TGTGCCAGCAGCTCGTTCATAGGAAGCTCCTACGAGCAGTACTTC
TRBD2	TRBV6-2/TRBV6-3	few	TRBJ2-3	CASSYSWTSGTDTQYF	TGTGCCAGCAGTTATTCGTGGACTAGCGGGACAGATACGCAGTATTTT
.	TRBV4-1	.	TRBJ2-1	CASSQVRGVPNEQFF	TGCGCCAGCAGCCAAGTCAGAGGGGTGCCCAATGAGCAGTTCTTC
TRBD1	TRBV6-4	.	TRBJ2-7	CASSPQDRGKALWSLRLSDEQYF	TGTGCCAGCAGTCCCCAGGACAGGGGTAAGGCTTTGTGGTCCCTACGTCTTTCCGACGAGCAGTACTTC
TRBD1	TRBV6-5	.	TRBJ1-1	CASSYWRGTAVTEAFF	TGTGCCAGCAGTTACTGGCGGGGGACAGCGGTCACTGAAGCTTTCTTT
.	TRBV4-1	.	TRBJ1-2	CASSRSSSNYGYTF	TGCGCCAGCAGCAGGAGTTCTTCTAACTATGGCTACACCTTC
TRBD1	TRBV28	.	TRBJ1-5	CASSSTGVRGQPQHF	TGTGCCAGCAGTTCGACAGGGGTCCGCGGTCAGCCCCAGCATTTT
.	TRBV27	many	TRBJ2-7	CASSFLWDTAYEQYF	TGTGCCAGCAGTTTCCTGTGGGACACTGCCTACGAGCAGTACTTC
TRBD2	TRBV28	few	TRBJ2-5	CASYGKGLAGQETQYF	TGTGCCAGCTATGGGAAAGGACTAGCGGGTCAAGAGACCCAGTACTTC